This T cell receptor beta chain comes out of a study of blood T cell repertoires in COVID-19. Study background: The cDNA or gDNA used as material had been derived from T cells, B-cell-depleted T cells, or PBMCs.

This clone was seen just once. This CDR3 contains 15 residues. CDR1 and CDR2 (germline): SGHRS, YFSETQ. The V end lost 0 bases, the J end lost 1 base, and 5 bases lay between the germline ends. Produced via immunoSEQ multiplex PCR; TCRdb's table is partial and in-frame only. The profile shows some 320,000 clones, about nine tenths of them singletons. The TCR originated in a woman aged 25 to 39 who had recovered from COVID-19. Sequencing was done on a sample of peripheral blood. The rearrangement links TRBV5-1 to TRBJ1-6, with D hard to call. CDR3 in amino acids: CASSLERSYNSPLHF. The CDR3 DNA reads TGCGCCAGCAGCTTGGAACGGTCCTATAATTCACCCCTCCACTTT.